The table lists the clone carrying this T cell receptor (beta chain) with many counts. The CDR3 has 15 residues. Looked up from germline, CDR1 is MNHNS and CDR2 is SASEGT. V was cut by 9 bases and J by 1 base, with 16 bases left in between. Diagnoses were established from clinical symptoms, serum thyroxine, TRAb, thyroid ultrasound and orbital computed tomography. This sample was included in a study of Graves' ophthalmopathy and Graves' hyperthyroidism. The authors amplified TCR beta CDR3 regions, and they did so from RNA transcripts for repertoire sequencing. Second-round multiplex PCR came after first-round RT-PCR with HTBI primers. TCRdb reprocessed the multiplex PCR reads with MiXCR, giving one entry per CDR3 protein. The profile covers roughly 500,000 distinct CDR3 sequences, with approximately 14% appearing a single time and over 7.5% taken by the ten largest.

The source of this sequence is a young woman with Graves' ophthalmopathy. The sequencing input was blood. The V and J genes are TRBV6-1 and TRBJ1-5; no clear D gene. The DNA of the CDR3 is TGTGCCAGGCCGAGAGAGGTGGAGAGCAATCAGCCCCAGCATTTT. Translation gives CARPREVESNQPQHF.